This section outlines one TCR beta chain sequence together with its context. Its antigen remains unidentified. Per-nucleotide qualities are absent, and no much larger clonotype sits a single base away. The source of the sample is a study of T cell responses to AZD1222 COVID-19 vaccine (dated by TCRdb to the early 2020s). The study in broad terms: AZD1222 recipients given second doses at about 4 weeks or at about 12 weeks were pooled, since spike-specific TCR depth and breadth were not found to differ between the two schedules. TCR sequencing was performed for over 230 trial participants, of whom about 210 were given two doses of AZD1222 and approximately 25 were given two doses of MenACWY control vaccine. Trial participants were enrolled by age into 18-55, 56-69 and 70-plus year subgroups, with roughly 160, 29 and 62 TCR-sequenced participants respectively. Study-wide conclusions, independent of this receptor: The vaccine-associated CD4 TCRs covered the entire spike protein, and the dominant responses fell in regions 160-218 and 743-854. Conclusions about previously exposed vaccinees were limited because only six AZD1222 recipients were SARS-CoV-2 seropositive at baseline. Nearly half of unique spike-specific TCRs reportedly recognized epitopes outside regions mutated in the B.1.351 and B.1.1.7 variants. Because no day 14 peak-response samples were available, repertoires were characterized only after the peak T cell response. After two AZD1222 doses, both the breadth and the depth of spike-specific TCRs were significantly higher than at day 0 and than in MenACWY recipients. In the small 56-69-year group, the increase in depth fell short of significance, most likely because of low power. Most participants were white British and females outnumbered males, and the authors suggested that clonal diversity may have been underestimated.

In the germline V gene, CDR1 corresponds to SQVTM and CDR2 to ANQGSEA. The CDR3 has 11 amino acids, counting the end cysteine and phenylalanine. Only the CDR3 DNA is retained, 33 bases long and in frame from the first base. Relative to germline, V is 7 bases shorter and J is 8 bases shorter, with 14 bases between their ends. The CDR3 regions of human TCRbeta chains were analyzed by immunosequencing. The source study handled its data this way. Repertoire TCRs were matched against a reference library of SARS-CoV-2-specific TCRs generated with the MIRA antigen-specificity platform. Breadth was defined as the fraction of unique TCRs that were SARS-CoV-2-associated, and depth was defined as the fraction of total T cells that were SARS-CoV-2-associated. Using the MIRA data, each spike-specific TCR was assigned both to the spike region to which the TCR was reactive and to a CD4 or CD8 class. Log10-transformed breadth and depth values were compared by one-way ANOVA with Sidak's multiple comparisons tests. TCRdb limited this immuneACCESS table to in-frame rearrangements with V and J called. A share of clones is missing; checked studies link under half to unresolved V genes, and the rest is unexplained. V and J calls and clone size come straight from that table; D and trimming were deduced from the DNA. The sample table contains 100,000 or so clones; only one count was recorded for 86% of them. Roughly 6% of the sample is held by the ten biggest clonotypes.

Taken with the paper, the label for time point translates to: baseline before first vaccination. Vaccinee samples were obtained from the UK trials COV001 and COV002, which included a single-blind randomized controlled phase 2/3 trial of AZD1222 (ChAdOx1 nCoV-19) in healthy adults. For TCRbeta chain sequencing, PBMC samples from trial participants were taken at day 0 and at day 28 after the second dose. The clonotype was recovered from an adult in good health. The rearranged segments are TRBV29-1 and TRBJ1-2; too little of a D gene remains to name it. Sequenced here: peripheral blood, sampled on day 0 of AZD1222 vaccination. In nucleotides, the sequence is TGCAGCGGGACCGAGGGTAGCGGCTACACCTTC. It specifies CSGTEGSGYTF. Reference TRBV29-1 and TRBJ1-2 proteins supply the regions before and after the CDR3; the full variable domain is: SAVISQKPSRDICQRGTSLTIQCQVDSQVTMMFWYRQQPGQSLTLIATANQGSEATYESGFVIDKFPISRPNLTFSTLTVSNMSPEDSSIYLCSGTEGSGYTFGSGTRLTVV.